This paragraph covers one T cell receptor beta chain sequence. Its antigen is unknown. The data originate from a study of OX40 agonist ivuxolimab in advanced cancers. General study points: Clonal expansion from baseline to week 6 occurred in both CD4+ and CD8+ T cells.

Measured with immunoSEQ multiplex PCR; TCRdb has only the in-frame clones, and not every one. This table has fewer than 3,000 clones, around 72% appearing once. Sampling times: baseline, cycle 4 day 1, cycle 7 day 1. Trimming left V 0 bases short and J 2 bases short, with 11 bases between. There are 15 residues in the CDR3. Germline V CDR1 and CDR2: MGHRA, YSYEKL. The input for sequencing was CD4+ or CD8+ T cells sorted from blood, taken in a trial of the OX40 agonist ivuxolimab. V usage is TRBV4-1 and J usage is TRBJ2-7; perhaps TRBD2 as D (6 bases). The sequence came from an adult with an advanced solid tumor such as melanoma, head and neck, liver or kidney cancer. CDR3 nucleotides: TGCGCCAGCAGCCAAGATCCCCCGGGGGCCTACGAGCAGTACTTC. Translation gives CASSQDPPGAYEQYF.